What follows are 13 T cell receptor beta chains derived from one specimen sequenced in a study of shared clonotypes between healthy human individuals. Repertoires were generated with immunoSEQ multiplex PCR, while TCRdb's copy carries only in-frame clones and drops some. The sample consists of roughly 2.2 million clones, under 95% of them appearing once. The sequencing sample was made of naive CD4+ T cells from PBMCs. Subset given: CD45RA+ positively selected. The receptors were gathered from a young man in good health. Some clones in this sample may be carry-over from other donors' samples.

On this clone itself: In the same sample, other DNA sequences code for this CDR3. J is TRBJ2-6 and V is TRBV18; the match to TRBD1 covers 8 bases. This CDR3 spans 17 amino acids. The germline gives CDR1 KGHSH, CDR2 LQKENI. After removal of 6 bases from V and 3 bases from J, the junction contained 10 bases not matched to a gene. CDR3 amino acids: CASSPGQGASGANVLTF. Written as DNA, the CDR3 is TGTGCCAGCTCCCCCGGCCAGGGGGCTAGTGGGGCCAACGTCCTGACTTTC.

The chain uses TRBV19 and TRBJ2-4, with D perhaps matching TRBD1 (6 bases). With 5 bases removed from V and 3 bases from J, the gap between germline ends came to 14 bases. In germline, CDR1 is LNHDA, CDR2 SQIVND (reference sequence). The CDR3 length is 15 residues. The DNA of the CDR3 is TGTGCCAGTAGTGAAGGGGGTTTGGGCAAAAACATTCAGTACTTC. This gives the protein CASSEGGLGKNIQYF. The complete variable domain, with remaining parts taken from reference TRBV19 and TRBJ2-4, reads DGGITQSPKYLFRKEGQNVTLSCEQNLNHDAMYWYRQDPGQGLRLIYYSQIVNDFQKGDIAEGYSVSREKKESFPLTVTSAQKNPTAFYLCASSEGGLGKNIQYFGAGTRLSVL.

The V and J genes are TRBV7-3 and TRBJ2-2, with 8 nucleotides matching TRBD1. There are 16 residues in the CDR3. Germline assignment: CDR1 SGHTA and CDR2 FQGTGA. The J segment lost 6 bases and the V segment lost 4 bases, leaving 10 bases of the junction unmatched. For the CDR3, the DNA is TGTGCCAGCAGCTCCCCTAGGACAGGGAAAGCCGGGGAGCTGTTTTTT. Its translation is CASSSPRTGKAGELFF.

The chain links TRBV5-6 to TRBJ2-7; D perhaps matches TRBD1 (5 bases). V lost 4 bases and J lost 3, with 11 bases in between. The germline V gene encodes CDR1 SGHDT and CDR2 YYEEEE. This CDR3 comprises 13 residues. The CDR3 region has the DNA TGTGCCAGCAGCATTAGGCAGGGCTACGAGCAGTACTTC. This gives the protein CASSIRQGYEQYF.

CDR3 DNA sequence: TGTGCCAGCAGTCTGCGGGCCGCGGGAGGGTACAATGAGCAGTTCTTC. This codes for CASSLRAAGGYNEQFF. The V gene is TRBV27, the J gene TRBJ2-1; 9 bases fit TRBD2. This CDR3 has 16 amino acids. The V gene's germline CDR1 is MNHEY and CDR2 SMNVEV (reference sequence). V lost 5 bases to trimming and J lost 4 bases; unmatched junction nucleotides: 9.

The chain links TRBV7-3 to TRBJ2-1; 9 bases are shared with TRBD1. Germline lookup yields CDR1 SGHTA and CDR2 FQGTGA. The CDR3 covers 15 residues. V gave up 6 bases and J gave up 7 bases; unmatched junction bases: 10. The DNA for the CDR3 is TGTGCCAGCAGTCCCAACCCGGGACAGGGAAATGAGCAGTTCTTC. It codes for CASSPNPGQGNEQFF.

CDR3 amino acids: CASSQYSGREDTQYF. For the CDR3, the DNA is TGCGCCAGCAGCCAATATAGCGGGAGAGAAGATACGCAGTATTTT. The rearrangement uses TRBV4-3 and TRBJ2-3; 9 bases are shared with TRBD2. The germline CDR1 and CDR2 sequences are LGHNA and YSLEER. V trimming: 2 bases; J trimming: 5 bases; junction bases outside the gene matches: 5. This CDR3 region has 15 residues.

J is TRBJ2-7 and V is TRBV11-1; TRBD2 matches at 7 bases. The CDR3 is 15 amino acids. V was clipped by 5 bases and J by 6 bases; unmatched bases: 13. Per germline, CDR1 SGHAT and CDR2 FQDESV (reference sequence). The CDR3, as DNA: TGTGCCAGCAGCATCCTGGGGGGGAGGGCCCCCGAGCAGTACTTC. As protein: CASSILGGRAPEQYF.

This chain joins TRBV5-1 and TRBJ2-1; 12 bases are a match to TRBD2. The V and J ends lost 4 bases and 4 bases, in that order; junction bases with no gene match: 3. The CDR3 length is 15 residues. Per the germline V gene, CDR1 is SGHRS and CDR2 is YFSETQ. The CDR3 sequence: CASSHGLAGYNEQFF. The CDR3 region has the DNA TGCGCCAGCAGCCACGGACTAGCGGGGTACAATGAGCAGTTCTTC.

The chain uses TRBV11-2 and TRBJ1-2; D remains unclear. The germline CDR1 and CDR2 sequences are SGHAT and FQNNGV. V dropped 5 bases and J dropped 2 bases, with 9 bases sitting between them. CDR3 size: 13 residues. Here the CDR3 DNA reads TGTGCCAGCAGCCCCGCGGGGAACTATGGCTACACCTTC. Translated, it gives CASSPAGNYGYTF.

V usage is TRBV19 and J usage is TRBJ2-3; TRBD1 is a possible D gene (6 bases). The CDR3 totals 13 residues. Per the germline V gene, CDR1 is LNHDA and CDR2 is SQIVND (reference sequence). Trimming stripped 6 bases from V and 0 bases from J, with 7 bases between. As DNA, the CDR3 is TGTGCCAGTAGGGGGGCAAGCACAGATACGCAGTATTTT. Encoded protein: CASRGASTDTQYF.

The chain links TRBV7-9 to TRBJ2-7; 7 nucleotides align to TRBD1. Trimming removed 2 bases from V and 3 bases from J; junction bases left unmatched: 7. The CDR3 sequence is 15 residues long. The germline V gene has CDR1 SEHNR and CDR2 FQNEAQ (reference sequence). The CDR3 reads CASSLRAGGGYEQYF. CDR3 nucleotides: TGTGCCAGCAGCTTAAGGGCAGGGGGTGGCTACGAGCAGTACTTC.

The chain is built from TRBV2 and TRBJ2-5; D is perhaps TRBD1 (5 bases). Germline lookup yields CDR1 SNHLY and CDR2 FYNNEI. The CDR3 has 13 residues. The ends were cut back, 3 bases at V and 7 bases at J, with 12 bases in the middle. CDR3 amino acids: CASSERTRGTQYF. CDR3 sequence (DNA): TGTGCCAGCAGTGAGCGTACAAGGGGGACCCAGTACTTC.